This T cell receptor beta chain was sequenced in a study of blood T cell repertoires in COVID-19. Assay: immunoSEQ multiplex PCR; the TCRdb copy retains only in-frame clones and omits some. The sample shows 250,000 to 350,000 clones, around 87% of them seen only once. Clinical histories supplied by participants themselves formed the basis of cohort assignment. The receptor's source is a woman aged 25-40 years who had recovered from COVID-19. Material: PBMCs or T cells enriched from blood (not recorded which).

The CDR3, as DNA: TGCGCCAGCAGCACGGGACAGGGGTCTTATAGCAATCAGCCCCAGCATTTT. Translated: CASSTGQGSYSNQPQHF. The chain is built from TRBV4-1 and TRBJ1-5; 10 bases agree with TRBD1. The CDR3 totals 17 residues. V was clipped by 5 bases and J by 0 bases; unmatched bases: 7. Germline V CDR1 and CDR2: MGHRA, YSYEKL.